This T cell receptor beta chain was documented in a study of Ad26.COV2.S vaccination and SARS-CoV-2 variants. Germline V gives CDR1 MNHEY, CDR2 SVGAGI. This CDR3 region has 13 residues. V was cut by 5 bases and J by 2 bases, with 9 bases left in between. Treatment: about 20 received Ad26.COV2.S at low or high dose, single or two shots; about 5 received placebo; per-sample allocation not given. Specimen acquisition occurred on day 63 following the initial vaccine or placebo injection. TCRdb's table, derived via immunoSEQ multiplex PCR, lists solely in-frame clones and lacks some. The sample holds roughly 380,000 clones, about nine tenths seen once.

This rearrangement joins TRBV6-5 to TRBJ1-1; the D gene is possibly TRBD1 (5 bases). Sequencing used peripheral blood, obtained in a trial of Ad26.COV2.S vaccine versus placebo. The TCR comes from a person aged 18-60 years who received the Ad26.COV2.S COVID-19 vaccine or a placebo. For the CDR3, the DNA is TGTGCCAGCAGTACGGGGGTAAACACTGAAGCTTTCTTT. Encoded protein: CASSTGVNTEAFF.